This TCR beta chain was observed in a study of blood T cell repertoires in COVID-19. As for the study in general: Sites across the United States, Italy and Spain contributed samples from acute and convalescent COVID-19. Nucleic acid was either cDNA or gDNA, and it came from T cells, B-cell-depleted T cells, or PBMCs.

Germline CDR1 is KGHSH and CDR2 is LQKENI. The CDR3 is made up of 15 amino acids. V lost 2 bases and J lost 6, with 14 bases in between. Original processing notes: Estimates of nucleated cell counts were drawn from the amplification of reference gene primers. The protocol was immunoSEQ multiplex PCR, while the TCRdb copy is restricted to in-frame clones and leaves out a portion. Clone size and V and J calls were adopted from that table, with D and trimming inferred from the DNA. The table has some 240,000 clones, roughly four fifths seen once. Cohort allocation depended upon clinical history that participants reported.

The chain joins TRBV18 to TRBJ1-5; D unclear. The specimen sequenced was PBMCs or T cells enriched from blood (not recorded which). The receptor was isolated from a middle-aged man who had recovered from COVID-19. CDR3 DNA: TGTGCCAGCTCACCAGCGGCGGAGGTGGGTCAGCCCCAGCATTTT. Residues: CASSPAAEVGQPQHF.